What follows describes a single TCR beta chain. The data belong to a study of blood T cell repertoires in COVID-19. Study overall: Sample material is recorded as cDNA or gDNA derived from T cells, B-cell-depleted T cells, or PBMCs.

Original processing notes: Estimation of nucleated cell counts was performed using reference gene primer amplification. The method was immunoSEQ multiplex PCR; TCRdb's version includes in-frame clones alone and lacks a portion of them. The V and J calls and clone size were taken over from that table, and D and trimming were inferred from the DNA. The data contain 200,000 to 250,000 clones, about four fifths of them singletons. Germline assignment: CDR1 DFQATT and CDR2 SNEGSKA (reference sequence). Trimming removed 5 bases at V and 9 bases at J, with 9 bases between. The CDR3 is made up of 10 amino acids.

Sequencing used peripheral blood. This clonotype was sampled from a woman between 40 and 50 years old with acute or convalescent COVID-19. V and J are TRBV20-1 and TRBJ2-3; D may be TRBD1 (6 bases). This chain's CDR3 is CSAQGQTQYF. CDR3 DNA: TGCAGTGCTCAGGGGCAAACGCAGTATTTT.